This T cell receptor beta chain emerged from a study of control samples from healthy donors and cancer patients. The germline V and J ends were trimmed by 1 base and 2 bases, with 10 bases remaining between them. Germline V gene sequence: CDR1 SGHTS, CDR2 YDEGEE. The length of the CDR3 is 15 residues. Generated by immunoSEQ multiplex PCR, the TCRdb table keeps only in-frame clones and is missing some. The repertoire holds 100,000 to 150,000 clones, with approximately 92% as singletons. V is TRBV5-8 and J is TRBJ2-1; D gene ambiguous. The origin of this receptor is a man aged 35 to 55 in good health. Sample: blood. The CDR3 spells CASSLTQRPYNEQFF. The DNA for the CDR3 is TGTGCCAGCAGCTTGACCCAGCGTCCCTACAATGAGCAGTTCTTC.